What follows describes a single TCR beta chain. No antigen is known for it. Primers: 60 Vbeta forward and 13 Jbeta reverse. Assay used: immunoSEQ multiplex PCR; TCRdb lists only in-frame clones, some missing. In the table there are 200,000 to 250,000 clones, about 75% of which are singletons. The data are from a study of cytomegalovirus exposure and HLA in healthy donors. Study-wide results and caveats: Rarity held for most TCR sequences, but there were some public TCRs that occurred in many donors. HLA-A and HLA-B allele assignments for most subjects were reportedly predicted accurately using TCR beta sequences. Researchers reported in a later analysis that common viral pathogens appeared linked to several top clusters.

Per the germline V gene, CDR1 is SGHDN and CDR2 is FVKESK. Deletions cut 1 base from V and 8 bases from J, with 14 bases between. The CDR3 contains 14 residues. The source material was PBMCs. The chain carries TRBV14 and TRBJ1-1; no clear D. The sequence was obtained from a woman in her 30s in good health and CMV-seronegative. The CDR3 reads CASSQVRFRGEAFF. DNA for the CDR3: TGTGCCAGCAGCCAAGTTAGATTTCGGGGAGAAGCTTTCTTT.